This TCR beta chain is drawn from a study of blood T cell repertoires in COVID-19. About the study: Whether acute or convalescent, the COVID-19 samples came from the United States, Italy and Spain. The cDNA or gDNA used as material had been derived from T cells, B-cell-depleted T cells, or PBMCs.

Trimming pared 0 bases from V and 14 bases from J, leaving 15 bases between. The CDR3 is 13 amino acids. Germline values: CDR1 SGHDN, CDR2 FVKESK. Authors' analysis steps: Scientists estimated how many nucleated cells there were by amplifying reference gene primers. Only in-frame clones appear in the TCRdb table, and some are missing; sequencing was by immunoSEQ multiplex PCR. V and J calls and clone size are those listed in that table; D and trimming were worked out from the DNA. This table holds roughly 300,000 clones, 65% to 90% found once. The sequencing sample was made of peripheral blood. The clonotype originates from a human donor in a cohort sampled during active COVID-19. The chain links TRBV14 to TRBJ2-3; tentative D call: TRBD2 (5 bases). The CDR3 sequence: CASSQDLASLAYF. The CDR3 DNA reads TGTGCCAGCAGCCAAGATCTGGCTAGCCTGGCGTATTTT.